This TCR beta chain was sequenced during a study of blood T cell repertoires in COVID-19. Background on the study: The cDNA or gDNA used as material had been derived from T cells, B-cell-depleted T cells, or PBMCs.

This clone was recorded a few times. The V gene end was trimmed by 3 bases and the J gene end by 7 bases; junction bases not matched to a gene: 11. CDR3 size: 16 residues. Germline V gives CDR1 SGDLS, CDR2 YYNGEE. The repertoire was sequenced with immunoSEQ multiplex PCR; TCRdb's copy has only in-frame clones and lacks some. The table lists roughly 250,000 clones, around 80% of them singletons, with about 2% in the top ten. Material: peripheral blood. The rearrangement uses TRBV9 and TRBJ2-1, with TRBD2 identical over 9 bases. The origin of this receptor is a woman of 80 years or more with acute or convalescent COVID-19. CDR3 in DNA: TGTGCCAGCAGCGCCCTCGCGGGGGGGCCAGTGAATGAGCAGTTCTTC. This translates into CASSALAGGPVNEQFF.